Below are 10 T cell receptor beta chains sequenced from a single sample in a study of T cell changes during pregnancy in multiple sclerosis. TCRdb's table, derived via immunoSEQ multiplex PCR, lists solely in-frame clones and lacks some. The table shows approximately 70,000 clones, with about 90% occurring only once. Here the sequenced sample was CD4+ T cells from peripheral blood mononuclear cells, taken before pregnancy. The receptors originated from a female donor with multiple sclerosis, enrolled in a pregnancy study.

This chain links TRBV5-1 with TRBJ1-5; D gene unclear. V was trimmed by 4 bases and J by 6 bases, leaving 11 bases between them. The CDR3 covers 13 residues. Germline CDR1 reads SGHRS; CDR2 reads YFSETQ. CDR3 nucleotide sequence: TGCGCCAGCAGCGTGAATGAGGGTCAGCCCCAGCATTTT. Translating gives CASSVNEGQPQHF.

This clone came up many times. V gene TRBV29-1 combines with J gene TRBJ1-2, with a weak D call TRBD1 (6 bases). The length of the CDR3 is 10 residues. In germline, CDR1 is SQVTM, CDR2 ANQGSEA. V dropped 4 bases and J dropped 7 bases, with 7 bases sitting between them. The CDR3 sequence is CSVGQAGYTF. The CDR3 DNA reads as TGCAGCGTTGGACAGGCTGGCTACACCTTC. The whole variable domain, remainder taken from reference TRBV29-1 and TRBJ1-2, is SAVISQKPSRDICQRGTSLTIQCQVDSQVTMMFWYRQQPGQSLTLIATANQGSEATYESGFVIDKFPISRPNLTFSTLTVSNMSPEDSSIYLCSVGQAGYTFGSGTRLTVV.

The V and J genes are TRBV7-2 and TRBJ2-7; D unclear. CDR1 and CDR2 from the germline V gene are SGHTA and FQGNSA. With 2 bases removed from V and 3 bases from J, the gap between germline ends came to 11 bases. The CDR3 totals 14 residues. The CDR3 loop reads CASSLYIVSYEQYF. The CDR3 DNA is TGTGCCAGCAGCTTATATATTGTCAGCTACGAGCAGTACTTC.

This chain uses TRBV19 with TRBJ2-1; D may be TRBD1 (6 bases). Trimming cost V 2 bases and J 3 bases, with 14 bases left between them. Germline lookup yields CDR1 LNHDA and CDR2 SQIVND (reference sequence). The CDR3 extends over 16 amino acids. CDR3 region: CASSILQGSYYNEQFF. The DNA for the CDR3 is TGTGCCAGTAGTATATTACAGGGATCCTACTACAATGAGCAGTTCTTC.

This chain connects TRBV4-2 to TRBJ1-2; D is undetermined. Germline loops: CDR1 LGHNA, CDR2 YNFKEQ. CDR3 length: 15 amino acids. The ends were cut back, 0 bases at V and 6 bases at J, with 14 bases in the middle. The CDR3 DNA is TGTGCCAGCAGCCAAGATGCGGGTGTATTCGATGGCTACACCTTC. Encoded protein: CASSQDAGVFDGYTF.

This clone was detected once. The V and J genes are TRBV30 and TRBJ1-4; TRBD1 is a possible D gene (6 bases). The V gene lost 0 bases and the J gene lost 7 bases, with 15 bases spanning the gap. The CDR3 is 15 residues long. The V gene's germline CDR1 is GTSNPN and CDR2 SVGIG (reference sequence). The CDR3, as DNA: TGTGCCTGGAGTGTAGGGCAGGGGCAAGTTGAAAAACTGTTTTTT. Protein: CAWSVGQGQVEKLFF.

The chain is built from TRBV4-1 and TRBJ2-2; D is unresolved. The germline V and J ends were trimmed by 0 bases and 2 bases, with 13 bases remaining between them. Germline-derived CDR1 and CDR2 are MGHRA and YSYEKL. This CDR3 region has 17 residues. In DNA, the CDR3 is TGCGCCAGCAGCCAAGAATTCGGTAGCCATAACACCGGGGAGCTGTTTTTT. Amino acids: CASSQEFGSHNTGELFF.

As DNA, the CDR3 is TGCAGTGCCTCGACAGGGACTGAAGCTTTCTTT. Translating it yields CSASTGTEAFF. V gene TRBV20-1 combines with J gene TRBJ1-1, with 7 nucleotides matching TRBD1. This CDR3 comprises 11 residues. The germline CDR1 and CDR2 sequences are DFQATT and SNEGSKA (reference sequence). V gave up 6 bases and J gave up 5 bases; unmatched junction bases: 3.

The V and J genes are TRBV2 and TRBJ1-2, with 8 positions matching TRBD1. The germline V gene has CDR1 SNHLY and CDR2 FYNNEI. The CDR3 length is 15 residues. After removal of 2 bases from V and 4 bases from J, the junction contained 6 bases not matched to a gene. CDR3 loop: CASSESSRGPYGYTF. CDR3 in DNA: TGTGCCAGCAGTGAATCGTCCAGGGGGCCCTATGGCTACACCTTC.

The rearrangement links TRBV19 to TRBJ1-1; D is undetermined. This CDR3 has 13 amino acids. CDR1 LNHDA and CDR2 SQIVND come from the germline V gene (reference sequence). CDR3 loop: CASTLIKRSEAFF. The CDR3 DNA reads TGTGCATCTACCCTCATAAAGAGATCTGAAGCTTTCTTT.